The 8 T cell receptor beta chains given below trace back to one sample, sequenced in a study of OX40 agonist ivuxolimab in advanced cancers. The table came from immunoSEQ multiplex PCR; TCRdb's copy has only in-frame clones and leaves some out. The sample shows 20,000 to 25,000 clones, about 88% of them seen only once. The source was CD4+ or CD8+ T cells sorted from blood, collected in a trial of the OX40 agonist ivuxolimab. These receptors were taken from an adult with an advanced solid tumor such as melanoma, head and neck, liver or kidney cancer.

The chain couples TRBV10-3 to TRBJ2-7, with D perhaps given as TRBD1 or TRBD2 (5 bases each). Per the germline V gene, CDR1 is ENHRY and CDR2 is SYGVKD. The CDR3 spans 13 residues. V was trimmed by 6 bases and J by 0 bases, leaving 9 bases between them. As DNA, the CDR3 is TGTGCCATCAGGGGACGGAGCTCCTACGAGCAGTACTTC. Translation: CAIRGRSSYEQYF.

V usage is TRBV19 and J usage is TRBJ1-4, with D possibly matching TRBD1 (5 bases). Germline values: CDR1 LNHDA, CDR2 SQIVND (reference sequence). The CDR3 contains 14 residues. The V and J ends lost 6 bases and 1 base respectively, with 9 bases between them. The CDR3 nucleotides are TGTGCCAGTAGGCCGGGGGTAACTAATGAAAAACTGTTTTTT. Translation gives CASRPGVTNEKLFF.

The chain carries TRBV27 and TRBJ2-7; the D is unclear. Germline CDR1 and CDR2: MNHEY and SMNVEV (reference sequence). The V end lost 0 bases, the J end lost 3 bases, and 6 bases lay between the germline ends. The CDR3 length is 13 residues. In DNA form, the CDR3 reads TGTGCCAGCAGTTTATCGAGGTTCTACGAGCAGTACTTC. Amino acid sequence: CASSLSRFYEQYF.

Remarks on this clone: The sample carries other DNA sequences with the same CDR3. The chain has TRBV27 and TRBJ2-7; D uncertain. Trimming stripped 2 bases from V and 2 bases from J, with 7 bases between. Germline CDR1 and CDR2: MNHEY and SMNVEV (reference sequence). The CDR3 runs to 13 residues. The CDR3 nucleotides read TGTGCCAGCAGTTTAACGTCTGCCTACGAGCAGTACTTC. Translation: CASSLTSAYEQYF.

This clone qualifies as medium-sized. The rearrangement uses TRBV27 and TRBJ2-1, with 9 positions matching TRBD1. The trim removed 4 bases at V and 6 bases at J, leaving 10 bases unmatched. Germline CDR1 MNHEY, CDR2 SMNVEV (reference sequence). The CDR3 runs to 16 residues. The CDR3 protein is CASSYDPGQGSNEQFF. The CDR3 nucleotides are TGTGCCAGCAGTTACGATCCGGGACAGGGAAGCAATGAGCAGTTCTTC.

The chain carries TRBV5-6 and TRBJ2-7; 13 bases fit TRBD2. The CDR3 is 18 residues long. V lost 0 bases and J lost 4; bases outside the gene matches: 10. CDR1 SGHDT and CDR2 YYEEEE come from the germline V gene. The CDR3 sequence is CASSLACLTSGGWYEQYF. As DNA, the CDR3 is TGTGCCAGCAGCTTGGCTTGTTTGACTAGCGGGGGGTGGTACGAGCAGTACTTC.

The rearrangement links TRBV28 to TRBJ2-7, with D perhaps TRBD1 (6 bases). Germline CDR1 and CDR2: MDHEN and SYDVKM. There are 14 residues in the CDR3. V was clipped by 6 bases and J by 2 bases, with 14 bases between them. The CDR3 DNA reads TGTGCCAGCAGACCTACTACAGGGCCCTACGAGCAGTACTTC. It encodes CASRPTTGPYEQYF. Drawing the rest from reference TRBV28 and TRBJ2-7, the complete variable domain is DVKVTQSSRYLVKRTGEKVFLECVQDMDHENMFWYRQDPGLGLRLIYFSYDVKMKEKGDIPEGYSVSREKKERFSLILESASTNQTSMYLCASRPTTGPYEQYFGPGTRLTVT.

The V gene is TRBV9, the J gene TRBJ2-1, with TRBD2 matching 7 bases. Germline trimming cut 0 bases from V and 7 bases from J; bases unmatched to any gene: 4. Germline V lookup: CDR1 SGDLS, CDR2 YYNGEE. The CDR3 has 14 residues. Written as DNA, the CDR3 is TGTGCCAGCAGCGTAGCGGGGGGAAAAAATGAGCAGTTCTTC. Protein: CASSVAGGKNEQFF.